What follows is one T cell receptor beta chain and its context. Produced via immunoSEQ multiplex PCR; TCRdb's table is partial and in-frame only. The sample consists of just under 300,000 clones, around nine tenths of them appearing once. The record originates from a study of blood T cell repertoires in COVID-19. Overall study: In each case, the material was cDNA or gDNA derived from T cells, B-cell-depleted T cells, or PBMCs.

V trimming: 5 bases; J trimming: 4 bases; junction bases outside the gene matches: 5. This CDR3 comprises 14 residues. Germline V lookup: CDR1 SNHLY, CDR2 FYNNEI. Sample: peripheral blood. This receptor was identified in a man aged 65 to 79 with acute or convalescent COVID-19. The rearrangement uses TRBV2 and TRBJ2-7; TRBD1 agrees at 10 bases. CDR3 sequence reads: CASSTQDRGYEQYF. CDR3 DNA: TGTGCCAGCAGTACCCAGGACAGGGGGTACGAGCAGTACTTC.